One sample yielded the 29 T cell receptor beta chains listed below, sequenced in a study of T cells in Graves' hyperthyroidism and ophthalmopathy. RNA transcripts were the template for amplifying TCR beta CDR3 regions. The primer set for the first-round RT-PCR of the TCR CDR3 was HTBI. TCRdb reprocessed the multiplex PCR reads via MiXCR and lists one record per CDR3 protein. The sample holds fewer than 400,000 distinct CDR3 sequences, around a sixth seen once. Sequenced input: blood. These receptor sequences come from a man in his thirties or forties with Graves' hyperthyroidism.

Only a few counts were recorded for this clonotype. The chain employs TRBV9 and TRBJ2-4; TRBD2 matches 8 bases. CDR1 is SGDLS and CDR2 is YYNGEE in the germline V gene. The V segment lost 0 bases and the J segment 9 bases; nucleotides outside the gene matches: 8. The CDR3 length is 15 residues. Here the CDR3 reads CASSVAGLEGVIQYF. CDR3 nucleotides: TGTGCCAGCAGCGTAGCGGGACTAGAAGGAGTCATTCAGTACTTC.

Of note for this clonotype: The junction does not match germline at one end; this may be a read error. The chain recombines TRBV11-2 with TRBJ2-7, with 7 bases fitting TRBD2. The CDR3 length is 15 residues. CDR1 and CDR2 from the germline V gene are SGHAT and FQNNGV. CDR3 sequence: CASSTGVTSSYELYF. The CDR3 nucleotides are TGTGCCAGCAGCACCGGGGTGACTAGCAGCTACGAGCTGTACTTC.

Only a few counts were recorded for this clonotype. The genes are TRBV3-1 and TRBJ2-7, with 7 positions matching TRBD1. This CDR3 contains 18 residues. V shed 4 bases, J shed 2 bases, and the junction held 17 bases outside the gene matches. Germline loops: CDR1 LGHDT, CDR2 YNNKEL (reference sequence). The CDR3 coding sequence is TGTGCCAGCAGCCCCCGGGACAGTGGTGGGTTGTGGACCTACGAGCAGTACTTC. It is translated as CASSPRDSGGLWTYEQYF.

The chain links TRBV5-1 to TRBJ2-7, with D possibly being TRBD1 (5 bases). Germline values: CDR1 SGHRS, CDR2 YFSETQ. V was shortened by 1 base and J by 5 bases, with 10 bases between the two germline ends. CDR3 length equals 13 residues. As DNA, the CDR3 is TGCGCCAGCAGCTTGAGGCAGGGCAACGAGCAGTACTTC. This gives the protein CASSLRQGNEQYF.

This clonotype was recorded at least ten times. The CDR3 region is CASSFGTGGSGYTF. The CDR3 DNA reads TGTGCCAGCAGTTTTGGGACAGGGGGCTCTGGCTACACCTTC. This chain links TRBV12-3 or TRBV12-4 with TRBJ1-2, with 12 positions matching TRBD1. J lost 7 bases, V lost 3 bases, and 3 bases had no gene match. This CDR3 has 14 amino acids.

The V call is TRBV19, the J call TRBJ1-2, with no clear D. This CDR3 has 14 amino acids. The V gene's germline CDR1 is LNHDA and CDR2 SQIVND (reference sequence). V was shortened by 6 bases and J by 0 bases, with 11 bases between the two germline ends. CDR3 bases: TGTGCCAGTAGGAGAAAAGCAGCTAACTATGGCTACACCTTC. Encoded protein: CASRRKAANYGYTF.

This clonotype has ten or more counts. V gene TRBV12-3 or TRBV12-4 combines with J gene TRBJ1-1; D is ambiguous. This CDR3 spans 16 amino acids. Trimming took off 6 bases at V and 0 bases at J, with 17 bases between the two ends. The CDR3 nucleotides read TGTGCCAGCAGCCCCATAGGGCTGAGGATGAACACTGAAGCTTTCTTT. It encodes CASSPIGLRMNTEAFF.

This clonotype was counted at least ten times. J is TRBJ1-6 and V is TRBV12-3 or TRBV12-4, with D hard to call. V was cut by 5 bases and J by 7 bases, with 12 bases left in between. The CDR3 runs to 14 residues. DNA for the CDR3: TGTGCCAGCAGTACCCTCGAAGGGAATTCACCCCTCCACTTT. It codes for CASSTLEGNSPLHF.

A word on this clonotype: A much larger clone sits a single nucleotide away, making a read error possible. The V call is TRBV11-2, the J call TRBJ2-5, with TRBD1 matching 10 bases. This CDR3 has 14 amino acids. The germline gives CDR1 SGHAT, CDR2 FQNNGV. The CDR3 region is CANSQDRGQETQYF. The DNA for the CDR3 is TGTGCCAACAGCCAGGACAGGGGGCAAGAGACCCAGTACTTC.

This chain links TRBV5-1 with TRBJ2-3; D is undetermined. Trimming removed 0 bases at V and 5 bases at J, with 13 bases between. This CDR3 comprises 15 residues. Germline V gene data show CDR1 as SGHRS and CDR2 as YFSETQ. The CDR3 is CASSLEGSPGDTQYF. CDR3 sequence (DNA): TGCGCCAGCAGCTTGGAGGGAAGCCCAGGAGATACGCAGTATTTT.

This clonotype was seen more than once but under ten times. The rearrangement joins TRBV28 to TRBJ2-7, with D possibly TRBD1 on 6 matching bases. Trimming left V 6 bases short and J 7 bases short, with 16 bases between. Germline V gene data show CDR1 as MDHEN and CDR2 as SYDVKM. The CDR3 spans 13 residues. CDR3 in amino acids: CASRPHAQGEQYF. The CDR3 bases are TGTGCCAGCAGACCTCACGCGCAGGGGGAGCAGTACTTC.

The table lists this clonotype with a few counts. The gene calls are TRBV9 and TRBJ2-7; D remains unclear. This CDR3 is built from 15 residues. The V gene's germline CDR1 is SGDLS and CDR2 YYNGEE. The germline V and J ends were trimmed by 4 bases and 3 bases, with 17 bases remaining between them. CDR3 in amino acids: CASSPMGSSSYEQYF. The CDR3 nucleotides read TGTGCCAGCAGCCCAATGGGGTCCTCAAGCTACGAGCAGTACTTC. Full variable domain (remainder filled in from reference TRBV9 and TRBJ2-7): DSGVTQTPKHLITATGQRVTLRCSPRSGDLSVYWYQQSLDQGLQFLIQYYNGEERAKGNILERFSAQQFPDLHSELNLSSLELGDSALYFCASSPMGSSSYEQYFGPGTRLTVT.

Ten or more counts support this clonotype. The chain links TRBV3-1 to TRBJ2-3; D ambiguous. This CDR3 contains 12 residues. Trimming stripped 1 base from V and 6 bases from J, with 5 bases between. In germline, CDR1 is LGHDT, CDR2 YNNKEL (reference sequence). As DNA, the CDR3 is TGTGCCAGCAGCCAAGGGCGGGATACGCAGTATTTT. Amino acid sequence: CASSQGRDTQYF.

This clonotype was seen only once. V and J are TRBV10-3 and TRBJ2-7, with 8 nucleotides matching TRBD2. Germline trimming cut 7 bases from V and 2 bases from J; bases unmatched to any gene: 7. The CDR3 has 14 residues. Germline V gene sequence: CDR1 ENHRY, CDR2 SYGVKD. The CDR3 DNA reads as TGTGCCATCAAGCCTCGGGAGGGAACCTACGAGCAGTACTTC. This sequence encodes CAIKPREGTYEQYF.

The chain is built from TRBV2 and TRBJ1-3; TRBD1 matches at 8 bases. J lost 2 bases, V lost 6 bases, and 6 bases had no gene match. Germline assignment: CDR1 SNHLY and CDR2 FYNNEI. This CDR3 has 15 residues. The CDR3 nucleotides are TGTGCCAGCAGGGGATCGACAGGGGCTGGAAACACCATATATTTT. Translation: CASRGSTGAGNTIYF.

This clonotype was detected many times. This chain links TRBV12-3 or TRBV12-4 with TRBJ2-3, with 11 bases fitting TRBD2. Germline trimming cut 6 bases from V and 6 bases from J; bases unmatched to any gene: 8. The CDR3 spans 15 residues. CDR3 loop: CASRGTSGVGDTQYF. CDR3 bases: TGTGCCAGCAGGGGGACTAGCGGAGTAGGGGATACGCAGTATTTT.

In its sample, this clonotype was seen many times. The chain uses TRBV5-1 and TRBJ1-1; D perhaps matches TRBD1 (6 bases). Germline assignment: CDR1 SGHRS and CDR2 YFSETQ. Trimming shortened V by 0 bases and J by 3 bases, and 12 bases separated the two germline ends. CDR3 length: 15 residues. The CDR3 sequence is CASSLGSGEYTEAFF. CDR3 DNA sequence: TGCGCCAGCAGCTTGGGGTCAGGGGAGTACACTGAAGCTTTCTTT.

This clonotype was observed at least ten times. The gene calls are TRBV11-2 and TRBJ2-3; tentative D call: TRBD2 (5 bases). Trimming took off 5 bases at V and 5 bases at J, with 20 bases between the two ends. Germline assignment: CDR1 SGHAT and CDR2 FQNNGV. CDR3 length: 16 amino acids. The CDR3 here is CASSGPLRAGLDTQYF. Here the CDR3 DNA reads TGTGCCAGCAGCGGACCTCTTCGGGCGGGCCTAGATACGCAGTATTTT.

This clonotype has at least ten counts. The chain joins TRBV27 to TRBJ1-5; 10 bases fit TRBD1. Germline trimming cut 5 bases from V and 3 bases from J; bases unmatched to any gene: 4. This CDR3 is built from 15 residues. Germline-derived CDR1 and CDR2 are MNHEY and SMNVEV (reference sequence). The CDR3 loop is CASSRQGALNQPQHF. The CDR3 bases are TGTGCCAGCAGTCGACAGGGGGCGCTCAATCAGCCCCAGCATTTT.

This clonotype was counted ten times or more. The chain joins TRBV9 to TRBJ2-2; maybe TRBD2 (5 bases). Trimming shortened V by 4 bases and J by 0 bases, and 10 bases separated the two germline ends. Germline V lookup: CDR1 SGDLS, CDR2 YYNGEE. The CDR3 covers 15 residues. Written as DNA, the CDR3 is TGTGCCAGCAGCCCACCGACTACGAACACCGGGGAGCTGTTTTTT. It translates to CASSPPTTNTGELFF.

The sample holds many counts of this clonotype. The genes are TRBV12-3 or TRBV12-4 and TRBJ2-5; D is uncertain. V gave up 3 bases and J gave up 0 bases, with 17 bases separating them. The CDR3 consists of 17 residues. For the CDR3, the DNA is TGTGCCAGCAGTTTTAGTCTAAGGCCGGAGTACCAAGAGACCCAGTACTTC. As protein: CASSFSLRPEYQETQYF.

There are a few counts of this clonotype. The chain joins TRBV15 to TRBJ1-4; a weak D match, TRBD1 (5 bases). Germline CDR1 reads LNHNV; CDR2 reads YYDKDF (reference sequence). The CDR3 spans 18 residues. Trimming stripped 2 bases from V and 0 bases from J, with 16 bases between. The CDR3 protein is CATSRFRQGGATNEKLFF. The CDR3 nucleotides are TGTGCCACCAGCAGATTCCGGCAGGGAGGGGCAACTAATGAAAAACTGTTTTTT.

This clonotype was counted between two and nine times. The V and J genes are TRBV27 and TRBJ2-1; 9 positions agree with TRBD2. This CDR3 comprises 15 residues. V lost 3 bases and J lost 4; bases outside the gene matches: 4. Germline V gene lookup returns CDR1 MNHEY and CDR2 SMNVEV (reference sequence). CDR3 DNA: TGTGCCAGCAGTTTTTCTAGCGGGACATACAATGAGCAGTTCTTC. This encodes CASSFSSGTYNEQFF.

There are a few counts of this clonotype. The chain recombines TRBV15 with TRBJ2-7, with D maybe TRBD1 (5 bases). CDR3 length: 14 amino acids. V lost 0 bases, J lost 3 bases, and 9 bases lay in between. The germline V gene has CDR1 LNHNV and CDR2 YYDKDF (reference sequence). CDR3 nucleotide sequence: TGTGCCACCAGCAGAGAGACAGTAGACTACGAGCAGTACTTC. The encoded protein is CATSRETVDYEQYF. The full variable domain, with the rest looked up from reference TRBV15 and TRBJ2-7, is DAMVIQNPRYQVTQFGKPVTLSCSQTLNHNVMYWYQQKSSQAPKLLFHYYDKDFNNEADTPDNFQSRRPNTSFCFLDIRSPGLGDTAMYLCATSRETVDYEQYFGPGTRLTVT.

This clonotype has at least ten counts. V is TRBV20-1 and J is TRBJ2-7, with 7 bases aligning to TRBD2. This CDR3 contains 14 residues. Germline V gene data show CDR1 as DFQATT and CDR2 as SNEGSKA (reference sequence). V shed 3 bases and J 4 bases; nucleotides not matched to a gene: 9. For the CDR3, the DNA is TGCAGTGCTAGGGGACTACAGGAGCGGTACGAGCAGTACTTC. Translating it yields CSARGLQERYEQYF.

Comments on this clonotype: At one of its ends the junction is not consistent with the germline gene, which may arise from a read error. J is TRBJ2-7 and V is TRBV6-5; possible D gene TRBD1, 6 bases. Germline assignment: CDR1 MNHEY and CDR2 SVGAGI. CDR3 length equals 20 residues. The CDR3 reads CASGYGTGTAQWGSRFKQYF. CDR3 nucleotide sequence: TGTGCCAGCGGTTACGGCACAGGGACCGCACAATGGGGGAGTAGGTTTAAGCAGTACTTC.

This clonotype showed up many times. The V and J genes are TRBV27 and TRBJ2-7; D possibly matches TRBD1 or TRBD2 (6 bases each). The V and J ends lost 5 bases and 0 bases respectively, with 29 bases between them. From germline, CDR1 is MNHEY and CDR2 SMNVEV (reference sequence). The CDR3 sequence is 20 residues long. The CDR3 DNA reads as TGTGCCAGCAGTCCCTACAGATTCCCAAGGGGGGCCCTACACTCCTACGAGCAGTACTTC. Translating it yields CASSPYRFPRGALHSYEQYF.

This rearrangement joins TRBV7-3 to TRBJ2-3, with 8 nucleotides matching TRBD1. CDR1 SGHTA and CDR2 FQGTGA come from the germline V gene. After removal of 5 bases from V and 2 bases from J, the junction contained 6 bases not matched to a gene. The CDR3 spans 15 residues. The DNA of the CDR3 is TGTGCCAGCAGCCCGGGACAGGCTAACACAGATACGCAGTATTTT. It translates to CASSPGQANTDTQYF.

This clonotype has ten or more counts. The chain recombines TRBV7-9 with TRBJ2-1, with D perhaps TRBD1 or TRBD2 (6 bases each). The V gene lost 3 bases and the J gene lost 5 bases, with 14 bases spanning the gap. Germline CDR1 SEHNR, CDR2 FQNEAQ (reference sequence). This CDR3 comprises 15 residues. The CDR3: CASSLGEGGDNEQFF. In nucleotides, the CDR3 is TGTGCCAGCAGCTTGGGTGAGGGGGGAGACAATGAGCAGTTCTTC.